The 16 T cell receptor beta chains reported below all come from one sample, sequenced in a study (dated by TCRdb to 2015 to 2017). Library method: 5' RACE. Instrument used: Illumina MiSeq. TCRdb reworked the public reads: Q25 trimming with fastp, MiXCR clone assembly, productive beta chains retained. Each entry merges the rows of one CDR3 protein and shows their most common DNA and genes. Counted in this sample were approximately 47,000 distinct CDR3 sequences; around 26% of them appeared once. The ten largest clonotypes hold roughly 2% of the sample. Sequences were obtained from naive CD4+ T cells sorted from blood. In the paper's terms, the cell subset or site label means: naive CD4+ T cells, CD4+CD45RA+CD25-. These receptors were taken from a female donor with breast cancer.

The count of this clonotype is one. The junction and the germline gene differ at one end; a read error may be behind it. This chain connects TRBV6-1 to TRBJ2-1; TRBD2 is a possible D gene (5 bases). The CDR3 consists of 14 residues. Germline assignment: CDR1 MNHNS and CDR2 SASEGT. The CDR3 nucleotides are TGTGCCAGCAGTGAAAGGGCGGGCTACAATGGGCAGTTCTTC. As protein: CASSERAGYNGQFF.

The sample holds many counts of this clonotype. The rearrangement links TRBV7-2 to TRBJ2-1, with 13 bases aligning to TRBD2. J was trimmed by 10 bases and V by 1 base; bases with no gene match: 7. Germline CDR1 is SGHTA and CDR2 is FQGNSA. This CDR3 is 16 amino acids long. CDR3 sequence reads: CASSLVGTSGAAEQFF. The CDR3 nucleotides read TGTGCCAGCAGCTTAGTGGGGACTAGCGGGGCCGCGGAGCAGTTCTTC.

The chain has TRBV29-1 and TRBJ2-3; TRBD2 agrees at 8 bases. V was pared by 6 bases and J by 3 bases, with 8 bases of the junction left unmatched. CDR1 SQVTM and CDR2 ANQGSEA come from the germline V gene. The CDR3 is 14 residues long. This CDR3 is CSVDAGGATDTQYF. The CDR3 DNA follows: TGCAGCGTAGATGCGGGGGGAGCAACAGATACGCAGTATTTT.

This clonotype has only a few counts. This chain joins TRBV2 and TRBJ1-5; D not certain. Trimming took 2 bases from V and 1 from J, leaving 6 bases between them. Germline CDR1 SNHLY, CDR2 FYNNEI. This CDR3 contains 14 residues. The CDR3: CASSENLSNQPQHF. CDR3 bases: TGTGCCAGCAGTGAAAATCTAAGCAATCAGCCCCAGCATTTT.

This clonotype was counted only a few times. This chain joins TRBV11-2 and TRBJ2-3; possible D gene TRBD2, 5 bases. Germline V gene data show CDR1 as SGHAT and CDR2 as FQNNGV. V was clipped by 5 bases and J by 4 bases, with 13 bases between them. The CDR3 contains 14 residues. In DNA, the CDR3 is TGTGCCAGCAGCCTCTCATCCGGGGCAGATACGCAGTATTTT. Amino acid sequence: CASSLSSGADTQYF.

Points on this clonotype: A read error may explain this, as a much larger clone is one base away. The chain is built from TRBV7-6 and TRBJ1-3, with D possibly matching TRBD1 (6 bases). The CDR3 is 15 amino acids. Germline V gives CDR1 SGHVS, CDR2 FNYEAQ. CDR3 sequence: CASSLARGTGNTMYF. The DNA for the CDR3 is TGTGCCAGCAGCTTAGCCAGGGGAACTGGAAACACCATGTATTTT.

The rearrangement links TRBV6-5 to TRBJ2-3; 9 nucleotides agree with TRBD2. Germline V gene lookup returns CDR1 MNHEY and CDR2 SVGAGI. The CDR3 is 15 residues long. V shed 5 bases and J 8 bases; nucleotides not matched to a gene: 11. DNA for the CDR3: TGTGCCAGCAGTCCTAGCGGGAAAGGGGCAGGTACGCAGTATTTT. Amino acid sequence: CASSPSGKGAGTQYF.

The rearrangement links TRBV4-1 to TRBJ2-1; weak D call: TRBD2 (5 bases). The CDR3 extends over 16 amino acids. Germline CDR1 reads MGHRA; CDR2 reads YSYEKL. The V gene lost 2 bases and the J gene lost 9 bases, with 20 bases spanning the gap. Here the CDR3 DNA reads TGCGCCAGCAGCCAACGAAATATGGGAGTAGTGGCTGAGCAGTTCTTC. Translated: CASSQRNMGVVAEQFF.

The chain carries TRBV3-1 and TRBJ1-1, with TRBD1 as a possible D gene (5 bases). The V gene lost 5 bases and the J gene lost 10 bases, with 23 bases spanning the gap. Germline lookup yields CDR1 LGHDT and CDR2 YNNKEL (reference sequence). The CDR3 is made up of 15 amino acids. DNA for the CDR3: TGTGCCAGCAGCAAGGAGGGCGTGCCAGGGCGTGGAGCTTTCTTT. Amino acids: CASSKEGVPGRGAFF.

The chain joins TRBV10-2 to TRBJ1-6; D ambiguous. The length of the CDR3 is 14 residues. V lost 7 bases and J 10 bases, leaving 17 bases between the germline ends. Germline assignment: CDR1 WSHSY and CDR2 SAAADI. The CDR3, as DNA: TGCGCCAGCATGGCCCTCGGGGAAGGCTCACCCCTCCACTTT. It yields the protein CASMALGEGSPLHF.

The rearrangement joins TRBV6-2 or TRBV6-3 to TRBJ2-1, with 7 bases identical to TRBD2. Unmatched junction bases numbered 16, after V lost 4 bases and J lost 10 bases. This CDR3 comprises 16 residues. Germline CDR1 reads MNHEY; CDR2 reads SVGEGT. CDR3 nucleotides: TGTGCCAGCAGTTCTCTCAGACTAGCCCGGTCTGGAGAGCAGTTCTTC. This translates into CASSSLRLARSGEQFF.

This clonotype was counted a few times. This sequence joins TRBV6-5 and TRBJ2-5; 10 bases align to TRBD2. This CDR3 has 17 residues. Trimming took 0 bases from V and 7 from J; bases not matched to a gene: 11. The germline V gene encodes CDR1 MNHEY and CDR2 SVGAGI. CDR3 in DNA: TGTGCCAGCAGTTACTCCGCTAGCGGGGGATCAGGGGGGACCCAGTACTTC. Encoded protein: CASSYSASGGSGGTQYF.

The chain has TRBV2 and TRBJ2-3; D unclear. Germline CDR1 SNHLY, CDR2 FYNNEI. Trimming shortened V by 0 bases and J by 4 bases, and 11 bases separated the two germline ends. The CDR3 is 15 amino acids. For the CDR3, the DNA is TGTGCCAGCAGTGAAGCCGAGCATTTGTCAGATACGCAGTATTTT. This gives the protein CASSEAEHLSDTQYF.

With regard to this clonotype: One end of the junction does not line up with germline, which may come from a read error. This chain links TRBV24-1 with TRBJ2-1, with D unresolved. The CDR3 is made up of 16 amino acids. Germline V gene data show CDR1 as KGHDR and CDR2 as SFDVKD. CDR3 bases: TGTGCCACCAGTGACCCCGACATGAGCTCCTATAATGAGCAGTTCTTC. Translation gives CATSDPDMSSYNEQFF.

This clonotype was found many times. V usage is TRBV2 and J usage is TRBJ2-5; D is perhaps TRBD1 (6 bases). The CDR3 has 13 residues. Germline CDR1 and CDR2: SNHLY and FYNNEI. Trimming took off 6 bases at V and 3 bases at J, with 11 bases between the two ends. The CDR3 loop reads CASSRGWEETQYF. For the CDR3, the DNA is TGTGCCAGCAGCAGGGGCTGGGAAGAGACCCAGTACTTC.

This clonotype occurred a few times. This rearrangement joins TRBV20-1 to TRBJ2-1; no clear D. Per germline, CDR1 DFQATT and CDR2 SNEGSKA (reference sequence). This CDR3 region has 14 residues. V lost 6 bases, J lost 9 bases, and 21 bases lay in between. CDR3 sequence reads: CSAIRPTSTGEQFF. DNA for the CDR3: TGCAGTGCCATACGCCCGACGAGCACGGGTGAGCAGTTCTTC.